These T cell receptor beta chains were read from a single sample in a study of blood T cell repertoires in COVID-19. TCRdb's copy holds only in-frame clones and misses some; the assay was immunoSEQ multiplex PCR. In the table there are 150,000 to 160,000 clones, over 75% of which are singletons. The sequencing input was peripheral blood. The receptors originated from a woman aged 40 to 50 with acute or convalescent COVID-19. CDR3s include the opening cysteine and the closing phenylalanine or tryptophan. The order of the fields is D gene, J gene, V gene, clone size, CDR3 protein, CDR3 DNA. D genes are given only for firm matches. Not every row has a clone size; where given, it reads once, few, many or a size class.

- TRBJ1-1 TRBV7-9 - CASSLDVEIPINTEAFF TGTGCCAGCAGCTTAGACGTCGAGATCCCTATTAACACTGAAGCTTTCTTT
TRBD2 TRBJ2-5 TRBV2 - CAGILAGVKGETQYF TGTGCCGGTATTCTAGCGGGAGTGAAAGGGGAGACCCAGTACTTC
- TRBJ1-5 TRBV28 - CASSLGRGFNQPQHF TGTGCCAGCAGTTTGGGGCGGGGGTTCAATCAGCCCCAGCATTTT
- TRBJ1-3 TRBV7-8 - CASSLVGGSGNTIYF TGTGCCAGCAGCTTAGTTGGGGGGTCTGGAAACACCATATATTTT
- TRBJ1-3 TRBV4-1 - CASSRSGNTIYF TGCGCCAGCTCGAGGTCTGGAAACACCATATATTTT
TRBD2 TRBJ2-2 TRBV7-3 - CASSPGRSGGGGELFF TGTGCCAGCAGCCCCGGTAGGAGCGGGGGAGGAGGGGAGCTGTTTTTT
TRBD2 TRBJ2-2 TRBV7-2 - CASSLGSGGLSGELFF TGTGCCAGCAGCTTAGGAAGCGGGGGGTTGTCCGGGGAGCTGTTTTTT
- TRBJ2-2 TRBV18 - CASSPLRTGELFF TGTGCCAGCTCACCCTTGCGGACCGGGGAGCTGTTTTTT
- TRBJ1-6 TRBV13 - CASSGPNSPLHF TGTGCCAGCAGCGGGCCCAATTCACCCCTCCACTTT
TRBD1 TRBJ1-4 TRBV11-2 few CASSWTGFRVYEKLFF TGTGCCAGCAGCTGGACAGGTTTTAGGGTTTATGAAAAACTGTTTTTT
- TRBJ2-5 TRBV29-1 - CSVSAGSQETQYF TGCAGCGTTAGTGCTGGGAGCCAAGAGACCCAGTACTTC
- TRBJ2-7 TRBV24-1 - CATSDFGYKQYF TGTGCCACCAGTGATTTCGGGTATAAGCAGTACTTC
TRBD2 TRBJ2-2 TRBV7-6 - CASSLLAGEVTGELFF TGTGCCAGCAGCTTACTAGCGGGGGAGGTCACCGGGGAGCTGTTTTTT
- TRBJ1-1 TRBV12-3/TRBV12-4 - CASSFGANTEAFF TGTGCCAGCAGTTTTGGAGCGAACACTGAAGCTTTCTTT
- TRBJ1-4 TRBV15 once CATSRYIQAPNEKLFF TGTGCCACCAGCAGATACATCCAGGCGCCTAATGAAAAACTGTTTTTT
- TRBJ1-1 TRBV27 few CASSLRDWGPNTEAFF TGTGCCAGCAGTTTACGGGACTGGGGTCCGAACACTGAAGCTTTCTTT